This entry is about one T cell receptor beta chain. Its antigen remains unidentified. From germline, CDR1 is SQVTM and CDR2 ANQGSEA. With 0 bases removed from V and 3 bases from J, the gap between germline ends came to 12 bases. The CDR3 sequence is 15 residues long. This sample was taken from a study of graft-versus-host responses after intestinal transplantation. General study findings and limits: Detection of GvH clones occurred in recipient marrow, and some had their first appearance in ileum or blood. Peak circulating GvH clone levels tracked with early post-transplant HvG declines.

Assay: immunoSEQ multiplex PCR; the TCRdb copy retains only in-frame clones and omits some. The repertoire holds about 20,000 clones, roughly 86% seen once, with 40% to 60% in the top ten. The V and J genes are TRBV29-1 and TRBJ1-3; D is possibly TRBD1 (6 bases). The receptor was isolated from a human patient who received an intestinal transplant, so some T cells may come from the graft donor. The source was bone marrow, collected just under 130 days after transplant. The CDR3 coding sequence is TGCAGCGTTGAAGAGGGTTACAGGGATGGAAACACCATATATTTT. Translating gives CSVEEGYRDGNTIYF.